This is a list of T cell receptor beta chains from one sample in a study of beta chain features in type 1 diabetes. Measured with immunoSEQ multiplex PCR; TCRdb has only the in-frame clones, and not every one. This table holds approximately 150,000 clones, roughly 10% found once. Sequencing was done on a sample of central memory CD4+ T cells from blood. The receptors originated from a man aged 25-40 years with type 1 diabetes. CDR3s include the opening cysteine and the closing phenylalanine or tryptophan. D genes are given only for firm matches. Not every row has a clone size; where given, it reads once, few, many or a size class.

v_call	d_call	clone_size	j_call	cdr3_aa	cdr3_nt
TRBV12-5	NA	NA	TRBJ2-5	CASVRSGEETQYF	TGTGCTAGTGTCAGGTCGGGGGAAGAGACCCAGTACTTC
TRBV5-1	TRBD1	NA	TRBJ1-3	CASSLAPIGQGPGNTIYF	TGCGCCAGCAGCTTGGCCCCGATAGGACAGGGGCCCGGAAACACCATATATTTT
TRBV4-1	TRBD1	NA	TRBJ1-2	CASSQALVGTGYGYTF	TGCGCCAGCAGCCAAGCTTTGGTTGGGACAGGCTATGGCTACACCTTC
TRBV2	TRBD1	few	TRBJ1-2	CASNGQGAYYGYTF	TGTGCCAGCAATGGACAGGGGGCCTACTATGGCTACACCTTC
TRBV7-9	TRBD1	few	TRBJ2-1	CASSVTGDRTGFF	TGTGCCAGCAGCGTGACAGGGGATAGGACCGGGTTCTTC
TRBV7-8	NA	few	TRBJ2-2	CASSLAGTLSGELFF	TGTGCCAGCAGCTTAGCTGGGACACTATCCGGGGAGCTGTTTTTT
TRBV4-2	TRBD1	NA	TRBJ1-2	CASSQGADRANEGYTF	TGTGCCAGCAGCCAAGGTGCCGACAGGGCGAACGAAGGCTACACCTTC
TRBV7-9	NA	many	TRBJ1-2	CASSPGGSLPNTF	TGTGCCAGCAGCCCGGGAGGGAGCCTCCCCAACACCTTC
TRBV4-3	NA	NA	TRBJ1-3	CASSQDMWGSDTIYF	TGCGCCAGCAGCCAAGATATGTGGGGCTCGGACACCATATATTTT
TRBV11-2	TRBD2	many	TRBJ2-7	CASSPRAAGGYEQYF	TGTGCCAGCAGCCCCCGGGCAGCGGGGGGTTACGAGCAGTACTTC
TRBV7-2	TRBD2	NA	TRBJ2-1	CATLEASGFYNEQFF	TGTGCCACTCTCGAGGCTAGCGGGTTTTACAATGAGCAGTTCTTC
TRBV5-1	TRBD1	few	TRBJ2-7	CASSHGQGGEQYF	TGCGCCAGCAGCCATGGACAGGGCGGAGAGCAGTACTTC
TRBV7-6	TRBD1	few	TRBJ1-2	CASSPQGGNTNYGYTF	TGTGCCAGCAGCCCCCAGGGGGGCAATACTAACTATGGCTACACCTTC
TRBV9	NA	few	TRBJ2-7	CASSVLPAAYEQYF	TGTGCCAGCAGCGTATTGCCAGCGGCCTACGAGCAGTACTTC
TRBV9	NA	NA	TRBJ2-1	CASSLGGRPSLNEQFF	TGTGCCAGCAGCCTAGGGGGGCGACCCTCTCTGAATGAGCAGTTCTTC
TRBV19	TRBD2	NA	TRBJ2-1	CASSIGAGGPYNEQFF	TGTGCCAGTAGTATTGGGGCGGGGGGGCCCTACAATGAGCAGTTCTTC
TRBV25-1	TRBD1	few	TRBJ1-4	CASSSTGGNEKLFF	TGTGCCAGCAGTTCTACAGGGGGCAATGAAAAACTGTTTTTT
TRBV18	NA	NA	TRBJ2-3	CASSPLNPGPDTQYF	TGTGCCAGCTCACCACTAAACCCAGGCCCAGATACGCAGTATTTT
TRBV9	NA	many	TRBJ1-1	CASSGQVNTEAFF	TGTGCCAGCAGCGGACAGGTGAACACTGAAGCTTTCTTT